The 32 T cell receptor beta chains below all came from one sample that was sequenced in a study of Graves' ophthalmopathy and Graves' hyperthyroidism. TCR beta CDR3 amplification used RNA transcripts. HTBI-primed RT-PCR formed the first round, and a multiplex PCR formed the second. TCRdb redid the calling of the multiplex PCR reads with MiXCR, one entry per CDR3 protein. The sample has about 700,000 distinct CDR3 sequences, approximately 40% seen once. The source material was peripheral blood. Source of these receptors: an adult man with Graves' ophthalmopathy.

This clonotype was found once. Relative to the germline gene, one junction end is altered; a read error may explain this. J is TRBJ1-3 and V is TRBV25-1; no clear D gene. Germline values: CDR1 MGHDK, CDR2 SYGVNS. The CDR3 has 16 amino acids. CDR3 DNA sequence: TGCGCCAGCACCCGAGGGAGTGGGCCCTCTGGAAACACCATATATTTT. This gives the protein CASTRGSGPSGNTIYF.

This clonotype was seen many times. The chain recombines TRBV10-2 with TRBJ1-2; 7 bases fit TRBD1. CDR3 length equals 13 residues. V was clipped by 2 bases and J by 8 bases; unmatched bases: 5. Germline CDR1 is WSHSY and CDR2 is SAAADI. CDR3 residues: CASSELDRAGYTF. Written as DNA, the CDR3 is TGCGCCAGCAGTGAGCTCGACAGGGCGGGCTACACCTTC.

This clonotype was seen repeatedly, ten times or more. The rearrangement uses TRBV20-1 and TRBJ1-1, with TRBD1 matching 8 bases. The CDR3 length is 14 residues. Germline CDR1 DFQATT, CDR2 SNEGSKA (reference sequence). The V segment lost 2 bases and the J segment 3 bases; nucleotides outside the gene matches: 5. CDR3 loop: CSARTTGAHTEAFF. CDR3 nucleotides: TGCAGTGCTAGAACGACAGGGGCCCACACTGAAGCTTTCTTT.

The chain has TRBV19 and TRBJ1-5; no clear D. This CDR3 is built from 16 residues. Trimming stripped 4 bases from V and 0 bases from J, with 13 bases between. Germline V gives CDR1 LNHDA, CDR2 SQIVND (reference sequence). This chain's CDR3 is CASSSPDGFSNQPQHF. The CDR3 region has the DNA TGTGCCAGTAGTAGTCCAGATGGATTTAGCAATCAGCCCCAGCATTTT. Filled out from reference TRBV19 and TRBJ1-5, the complete variable domain reads DGGITQSPKYLFRKEGQNVTLSCEQNLNHDAMYWYRQDPGQGLRLIYYSQIVNDFQKGDIAEGYSVSREKKESFPLTVTSAQKNPTAFYLCASSSPDGFSNQPQHFGDGTRLSIL.

This clonotype was detected a few times. This rearrangement joins TRBV7-9 to TRBJ2-2; D gene unclear. V was pared by 3 bases and J by 6 bases, with 17 bases between. The CDR3 sequence is 16 residues long. Germline V gene sequence: CDR1 SEHNR, CDR2 FQNEAQ (reference sequence). In DNA form, the CDR3 reads TGTGCCAGCAGCTTTCTCCATATCGGCGGTCCCGGGGAGCTGTTTTTT. This encodes CASSFLHIGGPGELFF.

The genes are TRBV2 and TRBJ1-2, with TRBD1 identical over 8 bases. J lost 6 bases, V lost 7 bases, and 4 bases had no gene match. This CDR3 spans 12 amino acids. CDR1 SNHLY and CDR2 FYNNEI come from the germline V gene. The CDR3 sequence: CASTPGGNGYTF. The CDR3 nucleotides read TGTGCCAGCACCCCAGGGGGCAATGGCTACACCTTC.

The CDR3 bases are TGTGCCAGCAGCCTGGACAGGGGGGCGGCCTACGAGCAGTACTTC. Its translation is CASSLDRGAAYEQYF. The V call is TRBV11-2, the J call TRBJ2-7, with TRBD1 identical over 10 bases. This CDR3 contains 15 residues. J was trimmed by 2 bases and V by 5 bases; bases with no gene match: 6. Germline V gives CDR1 SGHAT, CDR2 FQNNGV.

In its sample, this clonotype was seen many times. The chain links TRBV20-1 to TRBJ1-1, with TRBD1 as a possible D gene (6 bases). Germline V lookup: CDR1 DFQATT, CDR2 SNEGSKA (reference sequence). The CDR3 has 13 amino acids. The CDR3 bases are TGCAGGCCGGGGGGGGGCCCGAACACTGAAGCTTTCTTT. Translation: CRPGGGPNTEAFF.

Comments on this clonotype: Possible read error: a much larger clone is one base away. The CDR3 region is CASSVGAGMNTEASF. CDR3 in DNA: TGTGCCAGCAGCGTAGGGGCAGGGATGAACACTGAAGCTTCCTTT. This chain links TRBV2 with TRBJ1-1; possible D gene TRBD1, 5 bases. The germline CDR1 and CDR2 sequences are SNHLY and FYNNEI. The CDR3 is made up of 15 amino acids.

This clonotype was observed many times. This sequence joins TRBV9 and TRBJ2-5; D is perhaps TRBD1 (6 bases). Germline values: CDR1 SGDLS, CDR2 YYNGEE. The CDR3 has 16 residues. V lost 3 bases to trimming and J lost 5 bases, with 20 bases between them. CDR3 amino acids: CASSAAPQGSRETQYF. The CDR3, as DNA: TGTGCCAGCAGCGCTGCTCCACAGGGAAGTCGGGAGACCCAGTACTTC.

The V call is TRBV30, the J call TRBJ1-5; a weak D match, TRBD1 (5 bases). The CDR3 is 12 residues long. V lost 4 bases and J 7 bases, leaving 11 bases between the germline ends. Germline values: CDR1 GTSNPN, CDR2 SVGIG (reference sequence). The CDR3 bases are TGTGCCTGGAATCGGGGGATACAGCCCCAGCATTTT. This gives the protein CAWNRGIQPQHF.

CDR3 protein: CAIASLAGGGTQYF. For the CDR3, the DNA is TGTGCCATCGCCAGTCTAGCAGGGGGAGGGACCCAGTACTTC. The chain uses TRBV10-3 and TRBJ2-5; possibly TRBD1 for D (7 bases). V lost 8 bases, J lost 7 bases, and 20 bases lay in between. The CDR3 runs to 14 residues. Germline loops: CDR1 ENHRY, CDR2 SYGVKD.

This chain uses TRBV7-8 with TRBJ1-1, with a tentative D call TRBD1 (6 bases). This CDR3 region has 17 residues. The germline CDR1 and CDR2 sequences are SGHVS and FQNEAQ. The V end was cut by 6 bases, the J end by 6 bases, with 26 bases between. The CDR3 nucleotides read TGTGCCAGCAGTCAAACGGGCAGGGGCGGGTTAAGAGCTGAAGCTTTCTTT. It codes for CASSQTGRGGLRAEAFF. Supplemented by reference TRBV7-8 and TRBJ1-1, the full variable domain reads GAGVSQSPRYKVAKRGQDVALRCDPISGHVSLFWYQQALGQGPEFLTYFQNEAQLDKSGLPSDRFFAERPEGSVSTLKIQRTQQEDSAVYLCASSQTGRGGLRAEAFFGQGTRLTVV.

The chain joins TRBV25-1 to TRBJ2-2; D remains ambiguous. The CDR3 covers 13 residues. V was shortened by 6 bases and J by 3 bases, with 8 bases between the two germline ends. Germline V lookup: CDR1 MGHDK, CDR2 SYGVNS. For the CDR3, the DNA is TGTGCCAGCAGCGTTAGGGACACCGGGGAGCTGTTTTTT. Protein: CASSVRDTGELFF.

In its sample, this clonotype was seen a few times. J is TRBJ2-5 and V is TRBV7-9, with 13 bases that match TRBD2. The CDR3 extends over 16 amino acids. Germline CDR1 SEHNR, CDR2 FQNEAQ (reference sequence). V dropped 5 bases and J dropped 4; count of bases not matched to a gene: 7. The CDR3 region has the DNA TGTGCCAGCAGCCACGGACTAGCGGGAGAGGGAGAGACCCAGTACTTC. Protein sequence: CASSHGLAGEGETQYF.

This clonotype was seen only a few times. The chain's CDR3 is CSVRASGSFTDTQYF. Here the CDR3 DNA reads TGCAGCGTTAGGGCTAGCGGATCATTCACAGATACGCAGTATTTT. The chain is built from TRBV29-1 and TRBJ2-3, with 7 bases aligning to TRBD2. Germline-derived CDR1 and CDR2 are SQVTM and ANQGSEA. The CDR3 spans 15 residues. The junction had 10 bases not matched to a gene; V was cut back by 5 bases and J by 2 bases.

This clonotype was found many times. The chain joins TRBV7-8 to TRBJ1-1; no definite D call. Trimming cost V 2 bases and J 7 bases, with 11 bases left between them. The CDR3 loop spans 13 amino acids. Germline V gene data show CDR1 as SGHVS and CDR2 as FQNEAQ. This CDR3 reads CASSLPFQDEAFF. The CDR3 region has the DNA TGTGCCAGCAGCTTACCCTTCCAGGATGAAGCTTTCTTT.

Regarding this clonotype: This may be a read error: a much more frequent sequence differs by one nucleotide. The chain joins TRBV7-9 to TRBJ1-1; no clear D. This CDR3 contains 14 residues. Germline V gives CDR1 SEHNR, CDR2 FQNEAQ (reference sequence). Trimming removed 1 base from V and 1 base from J, with 7 bases in between. CDR3 loop: CASSLDLGNTEAFF. CDR3 nucleotide sequence: TGTGCCAGCAGCTTAGACTTAGGGAACACTGAAGCTTTCTTT.

As to this clonotype: At one end, the junction sequence differs from germline, possibly due to a read error. The V call is TRBV5-1, the J call TRBJ2-7; TRBD1 agrees at 10 bases. This CDR3 has 14 amino acids. Per germline, CDR1 SGHRS and CDR2 YFSETQ. DNA of the CDR3: TGTGCCAGCAGCTTGCGACAGGGGGCCCACGAGCAGTACTTC. It yields the protein CASSLRQGAHEQYF.

Concerning this clonotype itself: A read error may produce the germline difference seen at one junction end. The V and J genes are TRBV5-1 and TRBJ2-7, with D possibly being TRBD2 (6 bases). The CDR3 loop spans 17 amino acids. Germline V gene sequence: CDR1 SGHRS, CDR2 YFSETQ. CDR3 coding DNA: TGTGCCAGCAGCCAAGATCCCCCGGGAGATGCCCCCTACGAGCAGTACTTC. As protein: CASSQDPPGDAPYEQYF.

The chain is built from TRBV9 and TRBJ2-5; possibly TRBD2 for D (6 bases). The J call may be wrong; the DNA end is better matched by TRBJ2-7. Germline CDR1 and CDR2: SGDLS and YYNGEE. CDR3 size: 16 residues. This CDR3 reads CASSVGGVGLFYEQYF. The CDR3 DNA follows: TGTGCCAGCAGCGTAGGGGGGGTGGGGCTATTCTACGAGCAGTACTTC.

This clonotype was picked up many times. The chain is built from TRBV2 and TRBJ2-5; TRBD2 is a possible D gene (6 bases). V lost 6 bases and J 4 bases, leaving 21 bases between the germline ends. CDR1 and CDR2 from the germline V gene are SNHLY and FYNNEI. This CDR3 contains 16 residues. CDR3 DNA sequence: TGTGCCAGCAGGGCGGGGTTGGAGGGAGGACGAGAGACCCAGTACTTC. Protein product: CASRAGLEGGRETQYF.

This clonotype was detected only a few times. V and J are TRBV19 and TRBJ1-2, with D unresolved. This CDR3 has 14 residues. V was trimmed by 3 bases and J by 1 base, leaving 9 bases between them. Germline assignment: CDR1 LNHDA and CDR2 SQIVND (reference sequence). This CDR3 is CASSIGSVNYGYTF. In DNA, the CDR3 is TGTGCCAGTAGTATCGGGAGTGTTAACTATGGCTACACCTTC.

This clonotype has a count of ten or more. V and J are TRBV7-9 and TRBJ2-2; no clear D. CDR1 SEHNR and CDR2 FQNEAQ come from the germline V gene (reference sequence). The V end lost 5 bases, the J end lost 7 bases, and 11 bases lay between the germline ends. The CDR3 is 13 residues long. CDR3 sequence (DNA): TGTGCCAGCAGCCCCCCGCCCGGCGGGGAGCTGTTTTTT. This encodes CASSPPPGGELFF.

The gene calls are TRBV11-2 and TRBJ1-4; 10 bases line up with TRBD1. J lost 7 bases, V lost 4 bases, and 6 bases had no gene match. The length of the CDR3 is 15 residues. The germline V gene encodes CDR1 SGHAT and CDR2 FQNNGV. This CDR3 is CASSSTGGRSEKLFF. The CDR3 nucleotides are TGTGCCAGCAGCTCGACAGGGGGCCGCAGTGAAAAACTGTTTTTT.

This clonotype was seen many times. The chain has TRBV15 and TRBJ1-4; possible D gene TRBD1, 6 bases. V dropped 1 base and J dropped 12 bases, with 18 bases sitting between them. The CDR3 contains 15 residues. Germline assignment: CDR1 LNHNV and CDR2 YYDKDF (reference sequence). DNA of the CDR3: TGTGCCACCAGCAGAGGGGGGCCCCGGAAGGTAGAACTGTTTTTT. Its protein is CATSRGGPRKVELFF. Looking up the rest from reference TRBV15 and TRBJ1-4 gives the full variable domain: DAMVIQNPRYQVTQFGKPVTLSCSQTLNHNVMYWYQQKSSQAPKLLFHYYDKDFNNEADTPDNFQSRRPNTSFCFLDIRSPGLGDTAMYLCATSRGGPRKVELFFGSGTQLSVL.

This clonotype was seen repeatedly, ten times or more. The chain uses TRBV2 and TRBJ1-1; perhaps TRBD1 as D (5 bases). Germline CDR1 and CDR2: SNHLY and FYNNEI. This CDR3 spans 13 amino acids. V lost 8 bases and J lost 5, with 15 bases in between. The chain's CDR3 is CASPGGGRTEAFF. CDR3 nucleotide sequence: TGTGCCAGCCCTGGGGGGGGAAGGACTGAAGCTTTCTTT. Using reference TRBV2 and TRBJ1-1 for the parts outside the CDR3, the full variable domain is EPEVTQTPSHQVTQMGQEVILRCVPISNHLYFYWYRQILGQKVEFLVSFYNNEISEKSEIFDDQFSVERPDGSNFTLKIRSTKLEDSAMYFCASPGGGRTEAFFGQGTRLTVV.

The rearrangement links TRBV19 to TRBJ2-2; 7 positions agree with TRBD1. Germline V CDR1 and CDR2: LNHDA, SQIVND (reference sequence). Unmatched junction bases numbered 14, after V lost 3 bases and J lost 4 bases. This CDR3 spans 18 amino acids. The CDR3 protein is CASSILSYMTGFTGELFF. As DNA, the CDR3 is TGTGCCAGTAGTATCTTGAGCTATATGACAGGGTTCACCGGGGAGCTGTTTTTT.

Only a few counts were recorded for this clonotype. One junction end does not reproduce the germline sequence, and a read error may be involved. V and J are TRBV12-3 or TRBV12-4 and TRBJ2-7; 9 bases are shared with TRBD1. The CDR3 runs to 17 residues. The CDR3 sequence is CASSQDGQGFPSYEQYF. CDR3 nucleotide sequence: TGCGCCAGCAGCCAAGATGGACAGGGGTTTCCTTCGTACGAGCAGTACTTC.

This clonotype was recorded once. The chain employs TRBV19 and TRBJ1-1; 8 positions match TRBD1. V was pared by 6 bases and J by 3 bases, with 6 bases of the junction left unmatched. From germline, CDR1 is LNHDA and CDR2 SQIVND (reference sequence). The CDR3 has 14 amino acids. The CDR3 nucleotides are TGTGCCAGTAGCCCCCTGGACAGGGACACTGAAGCTTTCTTT. Translating it yields CASSPLDRDTEAFF.

This clonotype has a handful of counts. The chain joins TRBV19 to TRBJ2-7; D uncertain. CDR1 and CDR2 (germline): LNHDA, SQIVND (reference sequence). The CDR3 extends over 15 amino acids. Trimming left V 1 base short and J 0 bases short, with 10 bases between. The CDR3: CASSIVGGSSYEQYF. CDR3 coding DNA: TGTGCCAGTAGTATAGTTGGCGGAAGCTCCTACGAGCAGTACTTC.

This clonotype was seen repeatedly, ten times or more. The CDR3 reads CASGLSEETQYF. The CDR3 DNA reads TGTGCCAGCGGACTTAGCGAGGAGACCCAGTACTTC. The chain recombines TRBV2 with TRBJ2-5; a possible D gene is TRBD2 (5 bases). The CDR3 sequence is 12 residues long. CDR1 is SNHLY, CDR2 FYNNEI, per germline. Trimming took off 8 bases at V and 5 bases at J, with 12 bases between the two ends.